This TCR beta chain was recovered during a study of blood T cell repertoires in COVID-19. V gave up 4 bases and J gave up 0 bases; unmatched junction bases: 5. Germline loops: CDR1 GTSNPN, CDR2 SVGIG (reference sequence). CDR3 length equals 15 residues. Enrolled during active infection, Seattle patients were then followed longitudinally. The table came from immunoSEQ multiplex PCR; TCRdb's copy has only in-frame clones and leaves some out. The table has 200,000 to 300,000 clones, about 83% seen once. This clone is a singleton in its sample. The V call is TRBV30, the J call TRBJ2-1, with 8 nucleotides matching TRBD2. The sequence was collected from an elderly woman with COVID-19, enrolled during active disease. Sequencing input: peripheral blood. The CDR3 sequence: CAWTQAGASYNEQFF. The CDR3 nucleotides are TGTGCCTGGACTCAAGCGGGGGCCTCCTACAATGAGCAGTTCTTC.